Listed here are 28 T cell receptor beta chains from one sample, sequenced in a study of CD8+ T cells in alopecia areata. Treatment noted: oral pan-JAK inhibitor, 5-10 mg twice daily. Following extraction, RNA underwent reverse transcription to cDNA, which served as the sequencing template. Repertoires were generated with immunoSEQ multiplex PCR, while TCRdb's copy carries only in-frame clones and drops some. Of about 210,000 clones in the sample, approximately 70% were seen once. Here the sequenced sample was CD4+ T cells sorted from blood, taken at week 44, from a patient treated with tofacitinib. Receptors were obtained from a human donor with alopecia areata.

This chain uses TRBV7-2 with TRBJ2-3; tentative D call: TRBD2 (6 bases). CDR3 length: 15 amino acids. Trimming took 4 bases from V and 2 from J, leaving 13 bases between them. Germline loops: CDR1 SGHTA, CDR2 FQGNSA. CDR3 amino acids: CASSSTSSLTDTQYF. The CDR3 bases are TGTGCCAGCAGCTCTACTAGCAGCCTCACAGATACGCAGTATTTT.

The chain combines TRBV29-1 with TRBJ1-2, with 11 nucleotides matching TRBD1. Trimming took 7 bases from V and 2 from J; bases not matched to a gene: 9. CDR1 is SQVTM and CDR2 is ANQGSEA in the germline V gene. This CDR3 is built from 15 residues. The CDR3 spells CSANPGTGGNYGYTF. The CDR3 DNA follows: TGCAGCGCCAATCCCGGGACAGGGGGAAACTATGGCTACACCTTC.

This clone was picked up many times. This chain connects TRBV7-9 to TRBJ1-4; D call uncertain. Germline CDR1 is SEHNR and CDR2 is FQNEAQ (reference sequence). This CDR3 comprises 15 residues. Trimming took off 2 bases at V and 4 bases at J, with 11 bases between the two ends. CDR3 amino acids: CASSLSRQINEKLFF. For the CDR3, the DNA is TGTGCCAGCAGCTTATCGCGGCAGATTAATGAAAAACTGTTTTTT. The variable domain in full, with the rest retrieved from reference TRBV7-9 and TRBJ1-4, is DTGVSQNPRHKITKRGQNVTFRCDPISEHNRLYWYRQTLGQGPEFLTYFQNEAQLEKSRLLSDRFSAERPKGSFSTLEIQRTEQGDSAMYLCASSLSRQINEKLFFGSGTQLSVL.

The DNA of the CDR3 is TGTGCCAGCAGCCCGTTCCGGGTAGGGAATCAGCCCCAGCATTTT. Residues: CASSPFRVGNQPQHF. The chain couples TRBV28 to TRBJ1-5, with D unclear. The CDR3 length is 15 residues. CDR1 is MDHEN and CDR2 is SYDVKM in the germline V gene. The V gene lost 6 bases and the J gene lost 4 bases, with 16 bases spanning the gap. The full variable domain, rest sourced from reference TRBV28 and TRBJ1-5, is DVKVTQSSRYLVKRTGEKVFLECVQDMDHENMFWYRQDPGLGLRLIYFSYDVKMKEKGDIPEGYSVSREKKERFSLILESASTNQTSMYLCASSPFRVGNQPQHFGDGTRLSIL.

This clone has a handful of counts. The chain links TRBV5-1 to TRBJ2-7, with unresolved D. V gave up 0 bases and J gave up 6 bases, with 4 bases separating them. CDR3 length: 11 residues. Germline CDR1 reads SGHRS; CDR2 reads YFSETQ. The CDR3 DNA reads TGCGCCAGCAGCTTGGAGGCCGAGCAGTACTTC. It yields the protein CASSLEAEQYF.

The chain uses TRBV7-9 and TRBJ2-5; D is possibly TRBD2 (6 bases). The CDR3 is 14 amino acids. Germline CDR1 and CDR2: SEHNR and FQNEAQ (reference sequence). V shed 3 bases and J shed 11 bases, with 19 bases lying between them. Here the CDR3 DNA reads TGTGCCAGCAGCTTGGCAAGGGACTTCGATGAGCAGTACTTC. Amino acid sequence: CASSLARDFDEQYF.

The chain joins TRBV28 to TRBJ2-1; D may be TRBD2 (5 bases). The germline CDR1 and CDR2 sequences are MDHEN and SYDVKM. The V end lost 5 bases, the J end lost 0 bases, and 17 bases lay between the germline ends. The CDR3 runs to 17 residues. CDR3 sequence: CASSGVPGSGSYNEQFF. Written as DNA, the CDR3 is TGTGCCAGCAGTGGGGTCCCGGGGTCGGGCTCCTACAATGAGCAGTTCTTC.

The J gene is TRBJ2-7, the V gene TRBV30; unclear D gene. V dropped 2 bases and J dropped 0 bases, with 11 bases sitting between them. Germline V lookup: CDR1 GTSNPN, CDR2 SVGIG (reference sequence). The CDR3 has 14 residues. The CDR3 loop reads CAWSKLLSSYEQYF. The CDR3 DNA sequence: TGTGCCTGGAGTAAGTTGTTGAGCTCCTACGAGCAGTACTTC.

The genes are TRBV25-1 and TRBJ1-1; D not certain. Trimming shortened V by 10 bases and J by 0 bases, and 9 bases separated the two germline ends. The CDR3 loop spans 12 amino acids. Per germline, CDR1 MGHDK and CDR2 SYGVNS. The CDR3 is CATRQMNTEAFF. DNA of the CDR3: TGTGCCACGAGACAAATGAACACTGAAGCTTTCTTT.

This rearrangement joins TRBV23-1 to TRBJ2-7, with TRBD1 identical over 8 bases. TRBV23-1 is marked as an open reading frame, function uncertain. V gave up 4 bases and J gave up 5 bases; unmatched junction bases: 10. CDR3 length equals 15 residues. CDR3: CASSRRTGMFNEQYF. Here the CDR3 DNA reads TGCGCCAGCAGTCGAAGGACAGGGATGTTCAACGAGCAGTACTTC.

V usage is TRBV29-1 and J usage is TRBJ2-7; D may be TRBD2 (5 bases). This CDR3 has 12 residues. V dropped 7 bases and J dropped 5 bases, with 15 bases sitting between them. Germline assignment: CDR1 SQVTM and CDR2 ANQGSEA. The chain's CDR3 is CSASERANEQYF. The CDR3 bases are TGCAGCGCCTCGGAGAGGGCCAACGAGCAGTACTTC.

This chain joins TRBV7-9 and TRBJ1-1; a weak D match, TRBD1 (5 bases). Trimming removed 0 bases at V and 5 bases at J, with 13 bases between. Germline values: CDR1 SEHNR, CDR2 FQNEAQ (reference sequence). This CDR3 comprises 15 residues. CDR3 coding DNA: TGTGCCAGCAGCTTAGCCGCAGGGAAGAGTACTGAAGCTTTCTTT. It encodes CASSLAAGKSTEAFF.

The chain joins TRBV6-1 to TRBJ1-5, with D hard to call. The germline V and J ends were trimmed by 2 bases and 2 bases, with 10 bases remaining between them. This CDR3 comprises 15 residues. The germline gives CDR1 MNHNS, CDR2 SASEGT. The CDR3 DNA follows: TGTGCCAGCAGTGAACGGGGTCGGGGCAATCAGCCCCAGCATTTT. Its translation: CASSERGRGNQPQHF.

This CDR3 is CASSPSAKDTQYF. CDR3 nucleotide sequence: TGTGCCAGCAGCCCTAGCGCCAAAGATACGCAGTATTTT. J is TRBJ2-3 and V is TRBV14; D possibly corresponds to TRBD2 (6 bases). Trimming cost V 4 bases and J 5 bases, with 10 bases left between them. The germline gives CDR1 SGHDN, CDR2 FVKESK. The CDR3 has 13 amino acids.

The gene calls are TRBV5-1 and TRBJ1-6; D remains ambiguous. Trimming took off 0 bases at V and 4 bases at J, with 14 bases between the two ends. The CDR3 consists of 17 residues. Looked up from germline, CDR1 is SGHRS and CDR2 is YFSETQ. This chain's CDR3 is CASSLGGNREYNSPLHF. The CDR3 DNA reads as TGCGCCAGCAGCTTGGGGGGAAACCGGGAGTATAATTCACCCCTCCACTTT.

The rearrangement uses TRBV30 and TRBJ2-5; D gene ambiguous. V was clipped by 3 bases and J by 5 bases, with 13 bases between them. Germline V lookup: CDR1 GTSNPN, CDR2 SVGIG (reference sequence). There are 13 residues in the CDR3. The CDR3, as DNA: TGTGCCTGGAGAACCGTCCCTGGGGAGACCCAGTACTTC. Residues: CAWRTVPGETQYF.

The V gene is TRBV29-1, the J gene TRBJ1-2; D might be TRBD1 (5 bases). V lost 4 bases and J lost 1, with 10 bases in between. The CDR3 is 13 residues long. Germline CDR1 SQVTM, CDR2 ANQGSEA. The CDR3 DNA reads as TGCAGCGTTGCCTTGCAGGGTAACTATGGCTACACCTTC. This translates into CSVALQGNYGYTF.

The chain is built from TRBV7-6 and TRBJ2-6; TRBD2 might be the D (5 bases). The CDR3 runs 14 residues. Germline V CDR1 and CDR2: SGHVS, FNYEAQ. Trimming stripped 4 bases from V and 3 bases from J, with 7 bases between. The CDR3 here is CASSSRGGANVLTF. As DNA, the CDR3 is TGTGCCAGCAGCTCACGGGGTGGGGCCAACGTCCTGACTTTC.

The V call is TRBV19, the J call TRBJ1-5, with D perhaps matching TRBD1 (6 bases). This CDR3 contains 13 residues. V was trimmed by 7 bases and J by 5 bases, leaving 12 bases between them. CDR1 LNHDA and CDR2 SQIVND come from the germline V gene (reference sequence). The CDR3 bases are TGTGCCAGTAACCACAGGGAACATCAGCCCCAGCATTTT. Its translation: CASNHREHQPQHF.

V gene TRBV10-3 combines with J gene TRBJ2-3; D may match TRBD1 or TRBD2 (5 bases each). Between the trimmed V and J ends, which lost 8 bases and 2 bases, there was a span of 11 bases. The CDR3 contains 13 residues. Germline-derived CDR1 and CDR2 are ENHRY and SYGVKD. The CDR3 reads CAIRDGTTDTQYF. In DNA form, the CDR3 reads TGTGCCATCCGGGACGGAACCACAGATACGCAGTATTTT.

The table lists this clone with a count of one. V and J are TRBV5-1 and TRBJ2-5, with TRBD1 matching over 8 bases. Germline lookup yields CDR1 SGHRS and CDR2 YFSETQ. CDR3 length: 14 amino acids. V gave up 4 bases and J gave up 3 bases; unmatched junction bases: 5. The DNA for the CDR3 is TGCGCCAGCAGCACCGGGACAGGAGAAGAGACCCAGTACTTC. As protein: CASSTGTGEETQYF. The full variable domain, in which reference TRBV5-1 and TRBJ2-5 provide the parts outside the CDR3, is KAGVTQTPRYLIKTRGQQVTLSCSPISGHRSVSWYQQTPGQGLQFLFEYFSETQRNKGNFPGRFSGRQFSNSRSEMNVSTLELGDSALYLCASSTGTGEETQYFGPGTRLLVL.

This clone was seen just once. The rearrangement links TRBV7-2 to TRBJ1-1, with D tentatively TRBD1 (6 bases). CDR3 length: 14 residues. V lost 4 bases and J lost 1, with 10 bases in between. CDR1 SGHTA and CDR2 FQGNSA come from the germline V gene. The CDR3 loop reads CASSYGTRNTEAFF. For the CDR3, the DNA is TGTGCCAGCAGCTACGGGACAAGGAACACTGAAGCTTTCTTT.

V is TRBV4-3 and J is TRBJ1-1; a possible D gene is TRBD1 (5 bases). Germline CDR1 reads LGHNA; CDR2 reads YSLEER. V lost 0 bases, J lost 6 bases, and 11 bases lay in between. This CDR3 has 14 residues. In nucleotides, the CDR3 is TGCGCCAGCAGCCAAGAGCCCAGGGAGGCTGAAGCTTTCTTT. It specifies CASSQEPREAEAFF.

This chain links TRBV2 with TRBJ1-5; no definite D call. The CDR3 contains 15 residues. Germline V gene lookup returns CDR1 SNHLY and CDR2 FYNNEI. V lost 6 bases and J 0 bases, leaving 12 bases between the germline ends. CDR3 nucleotides: TGTGCCAGCAGGGCGACACTAACTAGCAATCAGCCCCAGCATTTT. Its translation: CASRATLTSNQPQHF.

The gene calls are TRBV15 and TRBJ2-2; TRBD1 matches 8 bases. The CDR3 runs to 17 residues. Germline V lookup: CDR1 LNHNV, CDR2 YYDKDF (reference sequence). The J segment lost 4 bases and the V segment lost 5 bases, leaving 12 bases of the junction unmatched. DNA for the CDR3: TGTGCCACCAGCGCAAGGTTGGGCAGGGGGCTCACCGGGGAGCTGTTTTTT. Encoded protein: CATSARLGRGLTGELFF.

The chain recombines TRBV12-5 with TRBJ2-2; tentative D call: TRBD1 (5 bases). V was shortened by 1 base and J by 6 bases, with 9 bases between the two germline ends. The CDR3 totals 14 residues. CDR1 and CDR2 (germline): LGHNT, FRNRAP. CDR3 region: CASGLGMTAGELFF. Written as DNA, the CDR3 is TGTGCTAGTGGTTTGGGAATGACAGCCGGGGAGCTGTTTTTT.

Comment on this clone: The identical CDR3 is also encoded by other nucleotide sequences in the sample. The chain combines TRBV28 with TRBJ1-2, with no clear D. Trimming removed 3 bases at V and 5 bases at J, with 7 bases between. In germline, CDR1 is MDHEN, CDR2 SYDVKM. This CDR3 is 12 amino acids long. CDR3 protein: CASSLKGYGYTF. Written as DNA, the CDR3 is TGTGCCAGCAGTTTGAAAGGGTATGGCTACACCTTC.

There are a few counts of this clone. The chain is built from TRBV30 and TRBJ2-1, with TRBD2 matching over 10 bases. Germline V gives CDR1 GTSNPN, CDR2 SVGIG (reference sequence). V gave up 3 bases and J gave up 0 bases; unmatched junction bases: 14. The CDR3 is 19 residues long. The chain's CDR3 is CAWSGTPHSGGSSYNEQFF. The DNA of the CDR3 is TGTGCCTGGAGCGGAACCCCACATAGCGGGGGGAGCTCCTACAATGAGCAGTTCTTC.